This TCR beta chain derives from a study of cytomegalovirus exposure and HLA in healthy donors listed by TCRdb under 2017. Some background on the complete study: In an earlier analysis of under 600 of the donors, under 300 Gb of sequence data and some 120 million unique TCR beta sequences from about 179 million T cells were reported. Roughly 300 gigabases of sequencing data and around 88 million unique TCR sequences made up an early release that covered 500 to 650 HLA-typed donors. The genetic ancestry cluster associated with self-reported Caucasian donors included around four fifths of the roughly 360 genotyped donors. The study aimed to test whether cataloging public T cell receptors could reveal signatures of past pathogen exposure. The T cell repertoires of around 670 subjects were profiled by immunosequencing and related to cytomegalovirus serostatus. In addition to the first cohort of hundreds of subjects, a separate validation cohort of 120 different subjects was used. To predict cytomegalovirus infection status, the study combined high-throughput TCR immunosequencing, statistical association of individual TCRs with disease status, and machine learning. A later analysis re-examined previously published TCR beta repertoires from hundreds of donors and added high-resolution HLA genotyping to investigate patterns of TCR occurrence. The later analysis used no new phenotypic data to find candidate immune exposures, relying instead on TCR beta sequences and their occurrence across donors. In an earlier analysis of a few hundred of the donors, high-throughput TCR beta sequencing was used to judge whether each TCR beta V gene segment behaved as functional or pseudogenic. Alongside the repertoire data, information on donor age, sex, ethnicity and CMV serostatus was compiled. In a later genetic analysis, genome-wide SNP genotypes for 398 of the 666 donors were used, and that subset was treated as a discovery cohort. Every repertoire in the discovery cohort had been generated on one and the same sequencing platform. HLA typing covered class I and class II loci at four-digit resolution. The number of typed donors differed by locus: 629-630 for A, B, C, DRB1 and DQB1; some 500 for DQA1; roughly 600 for DPA1; and roughly 490 for DPB1. Several DR-DQ haplotypes were handled as single units for association and clustering because linkage in the cohort was strong. Across 398 genotyped donors of the cohort, an average of approximately 220,000 unique TCR beta nucleotide sequences per donor were sequenced, and roughly a sixth of those sequences were non-productive.

The cohort was made up of approximately 670 healthy bone marrow donors. All cohort members were sampled while nominally healthy, although unrecorded immune exposures were likely present. The donor tested CMV seronegative, placing the donor among the approximately 360 seronegative members of the cohort. A peripheral blood sample was provided by each donor, and peripheral blood mononuclear cells were used for TCR beta sequencing. The Qiagen DNeasy Blood Extraction Kit was used to extract genomic DNA from the blood cell samples. Here V drops 4 bases and J drops 2 bases, and the junction holds 4 bases not matched to any gene. The CDR3 covers 15 residues, taking in both the cysteine and the phenylalanine. Left in the record is the CDR3 DNA by itself, 45 bases read in frame from the first base. CDR1 and CDR2 were assigned from the germline V gene (reference sequence) as LNHDA and SQIVND. Concerning this clone: Its antigen remains undetermined. Base qualities were left out, and no much larger clone turns up one base away.

Libraries were built with the immunoSEQ multiplex PCR assay. For the multiplex PCR, a mixture combining 60 forward primers for TCR Vbeta segments and 13 reverse primers for TCR Jbeta segments was used. The CDR3 region of rearranged TCR beta genes was amplified from genomic DNA by a multiplex PCR assay. On the Illumina HiSeq System, the amplified TCR beta libraries were sequenced as 87-base-pair reads. Under the source paper's analysis protocol: A later analysis counted tens of millions of unique TCR beta chains across the 550 to 700 repertoires, and roughly 9.9 million of these chains were shared by at least two donors. A nearest-neighbor algorithm error-corrected the raw reads and collapsed the reads into unique sequences, merging closely related sequences to remove PCR and sequencing errors. CDR3 sequences were aligned to IMGT reference sequences to assign V, D and J gene segments. For a sequence to be retained, at least a six-nucleotide match to both a V gene segment and a J gene segment was required. Rearrangements were called productive when the CDR3 lacked stop codons and stayed in frame with V and J; all others were non-productive. Following IMGT convention, CDR3 was defined as the stretch from the second conserved V-encoded cysteine to the conserved J-encoded phenylalanine. In an earlier analysis of 500 to 650 of the donors, sequences lacking an unambiguous match to a single V gene segment were excluded. An earlier analysis of almost 600 of the donors classified V segments as functional when productive rearrangements were above 56.7% and as segregating when the standard deviation between donors was above 5%. A statistical classification framework was built to diagnose cytomegalovirus status from the catalog of TCR beta chain sequences. In a later analysis, V and J genes were assigned by comparing TCR nucleotide sequences against IMGT/GENE-DB human TR gene sequences. Using the TCRdist pipeline, a later analysis assigned CDR3 sequences along with most-parsimonious VDJ recombination scenarios. A later analysis defined each TCR beta chain by its CDR3 amino acid sequence plus V-gene family, and excluded reads lacking a unique V-gene family. A later analysis removed several hundred highly shared, low-generation-probability nucleotide sequences to deal with suspected cross-contamination and a sequencing artifact. For each public chain, a later analysis derived a clonal expansion index from normalized ranks of inferred template counts within each repertoire. In a later analysis, generation probabilities were computed using a VDJ recombination model fitted to out-of-frame rearrangements, and the results were checked against IGoR. In a later analysis, hypergeometric tests were used to score TCR-TCR, TCR-HLA and TCR-CMV co-occurrence, with a repertoire-size bias correction applied to TCR pairs. A later analysis estimated false discovery rates by permuting HLA or CMV assignments 20 times. In a later analysis, co-occurring TCRs were grouped with DBSCAN, and TCRdist sequence similarity was added when clustering was performed within HLA-allele-positive subsets. For co-occurrence clustering, repertoires with fewer than 30,000 or more than 120,000 public chains were excluded, along with four to six repertoires with anomalous nucleotide sharing. This immuneACCESS table, as held by TCRdb, lists in-frame sequences with V and J called but not all clones. Of the missing ones, under half trace to an unresolved V gene in checked studies; the others have no known cause. Clone size and V and J calls were adopted from that table, with D and trimming inferred from the DNA. The sample table contains hundreds of thousands of clones; only one count was recorded for roughly two thirds of them. The ten largest make up 2% to 2.5% of the sample.

Beyond this particular receptor, the publication reports: V-gene and J-gene trimming of TCR beta chains was associated with a missense DCLRE1C variant in a later genetic analysis, and the association was replicated in an independent cohort. Only TCR beta chains were sequenced in this cohort, and the absence of alpha or paired-chain data limited detectable features. A cluster of highly shared sequence variants was judged likely to represent a technical artifact of the sequencing pipeline. A further reported finding was that TCR beta sequences accurately predicted the HLA-A and HLA-B alleles for most subjects in the first cohort. Because some donors lacked HLA typing at each locus, the association tests relied only on the typed subset. In vitro tests confirmed that a few of the cytomegalovirus-associated TCR beta chains recognize cytomegalovirus antigens. According to a later genetic analysis, donors in an Asian-associated ancestry cluster had fewer N-insertions in productive TCRs than the roughly 670-donor mean. Specific HLA alleles were associated with over 15,000 TCR beta sequences at a false discovery rate of 0.05 in a later analysis. A total of roughly 160 TCR beta chains were listed by the study as associated with cytomegalovirus. When HLA alleles, especially DR and DQ, strongly co-occurred, attributing TCR associations to individual alleles was difficult. In a later analysis, HLA-associated TCR beta chains were found to be more clonally expanded and to have lower generation probabilities than equally common non-associated chains. Cytomegalovirus status was reported to be diagnosed by the classifier with high specificity and sensitivity in both the original and validation cohorts. According to a later analysis, TCR association rates differed among HLA loci, with DRB1 alleles showing the most associated TCRs and HLA-C alleles showing the fewest. In a later analysis, several top co-occurrence clusters were reported to appear linked to parvovirus B19, influenza, CMV and Epstein-Barr virus. The authors suggested that the approach could potentially be generalized to other disease states and immunological phenotypes. Most TCR sequences were observed very rarely across donors, whereas some public TCRs were present in many individuals. Because counts were too low, about 18 rarely observed V segments, including chromosome 9 orphons, were excluded from the earlier analysis of a few hundred of the donors. CMV serostatus was the only immune exposure information available for the cohort. Some IMGT-functional V segments, including TRBV6-2 and TRBV6-3, could not be distinguished by the 87-base-pair reads and were therefore excluded. An earlier analysis of some 590 of the donors showed that most TCR beta V segments appeared in productive rearrangements either about 87% or about 30% of the time, which broadly matched IMGT annotations. A later analysis found that most CMV-associated TCR beta chains appeared HLA-restricted, with HLA associations seemingly driven largely by CMV exposure. Presence/absence analyses assumed roughly uniform sequencing depth across donors, an assumption that may not hold. Correlated functional status among segregating V segments might be attributable to linkage disequilibrium, but an unknown experimental factor could not be ruled out.

The chain uses TRBV19 and TRBJ2-1, with 8 middle bases fitting TRBD2. Sequencing input: PBMCs. The TCR originated in a female donor in good health and CMV-seronegative. The CDR3 sequence is CASSTSGSPYNEQFF. The nucleotides read TGTGCCAGTAGTACCAGCGGGAGCCCCTACAATGAGCAGTTCTTC.